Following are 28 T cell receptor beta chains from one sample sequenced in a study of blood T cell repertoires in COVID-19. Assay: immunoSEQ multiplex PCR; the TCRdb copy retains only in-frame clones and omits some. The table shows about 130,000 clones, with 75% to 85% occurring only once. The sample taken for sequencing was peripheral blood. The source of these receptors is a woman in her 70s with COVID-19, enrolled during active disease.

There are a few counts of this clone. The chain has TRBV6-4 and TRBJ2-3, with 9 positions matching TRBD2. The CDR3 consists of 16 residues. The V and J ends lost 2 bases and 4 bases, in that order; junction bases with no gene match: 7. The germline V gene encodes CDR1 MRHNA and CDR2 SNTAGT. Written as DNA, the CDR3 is TGTGCCAGCAGTGACGGGGCTAGCGGGGTCCCAGATACGCAGTATTTT. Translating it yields CASSDGASGVPDTQYF.

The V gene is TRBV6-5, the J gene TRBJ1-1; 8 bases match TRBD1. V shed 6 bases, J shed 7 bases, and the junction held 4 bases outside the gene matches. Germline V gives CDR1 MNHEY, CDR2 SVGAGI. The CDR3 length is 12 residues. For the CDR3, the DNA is TGTGCCAGCAGACCCGACAGGGGTGAAGCTTTCTTT. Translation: CASRPDRGEAFF.

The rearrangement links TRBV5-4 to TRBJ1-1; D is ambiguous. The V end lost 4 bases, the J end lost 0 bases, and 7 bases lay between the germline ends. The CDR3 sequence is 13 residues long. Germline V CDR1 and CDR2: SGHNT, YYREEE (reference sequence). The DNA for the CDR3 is TGTGCCAGCAGCCCTGAGTTGAACACTGAAGCTTTCTTT. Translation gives CASSPELNTEAFF. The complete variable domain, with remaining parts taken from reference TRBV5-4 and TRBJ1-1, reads ETGVTQSPTHLIKTRGQQVTLRCSSQSGHNTVSWYQQALGQGPQFIFQYYREEENGRGNFPPRFSGLQFPNYSSELNVNALELDDSALYLCASSPELNTEAFFGQGTRLTVV.

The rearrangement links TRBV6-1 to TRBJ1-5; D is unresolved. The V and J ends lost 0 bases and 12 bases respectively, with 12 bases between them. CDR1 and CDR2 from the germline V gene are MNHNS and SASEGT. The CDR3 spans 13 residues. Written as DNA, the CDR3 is TGTGCCAGCAGTGAAGCGCTTAATGGAGGCCAGCATTTT. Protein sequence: CASSEALNGGQHF.

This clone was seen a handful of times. The CDR3 DNA reads as TGTGCCTGGAGTGCGGGACTAGCGGGGCCTCTTCAAGAGACCCAGTACTTC. It codes for CAWSAGLAGPLQETQYF. The chain couples TRBV30 to TRBJ2-5; 13 bases are shared with TRBD2. CDR3 length: 17 residues. Losses at the gene ends were 1 base for V and 2 bases for J; bases not matched to a gene: 7. Germline V gives CDR1 GTSNPN, CDR2 SVGIG (reference sequence). The entire variable domain, with the rest obtained from reference TRBV30 and TRBJ2-5, is as follows: SQTIHQWPATLVQPVGSPLSLECTVEGTSNPNLYWYRQAAGRGLQLLFYSVGIGQISSEVPQNLSASRPQDRQFILSSKKLLLSDSGFYLCAWSAGLAGPLQETQYFGPGTRLLVL.

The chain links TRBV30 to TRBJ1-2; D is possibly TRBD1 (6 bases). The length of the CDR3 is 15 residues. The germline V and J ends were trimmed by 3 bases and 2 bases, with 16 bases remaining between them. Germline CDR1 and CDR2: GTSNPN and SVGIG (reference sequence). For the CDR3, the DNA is TGTGCCTGGAGGGATACCGGGGGGGCAAACTATGGCTACACCTTC. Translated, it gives CAWRDTGGANYGYTF.

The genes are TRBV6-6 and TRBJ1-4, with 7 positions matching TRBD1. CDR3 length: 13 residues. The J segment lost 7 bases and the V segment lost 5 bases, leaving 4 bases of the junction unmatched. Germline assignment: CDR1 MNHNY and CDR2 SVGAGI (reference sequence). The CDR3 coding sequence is TGTGCCAGCAGTGACAGGGTTTCTGAAAAACTGTTTTTT. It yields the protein CASSDRVSEKLFF.

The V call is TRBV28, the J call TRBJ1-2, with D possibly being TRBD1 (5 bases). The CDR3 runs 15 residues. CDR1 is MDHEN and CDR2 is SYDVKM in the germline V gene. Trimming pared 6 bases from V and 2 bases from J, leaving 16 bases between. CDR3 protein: CASSPAGVKNYGYTF. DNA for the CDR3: TGTGCCAGCAGCCCCGCGGGGGTGAAGAACTATGGCTACACCTTC.

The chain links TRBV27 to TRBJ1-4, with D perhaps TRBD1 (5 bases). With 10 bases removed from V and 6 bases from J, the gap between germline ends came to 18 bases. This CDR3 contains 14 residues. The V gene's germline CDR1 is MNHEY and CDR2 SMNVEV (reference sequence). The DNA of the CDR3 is TGTGCCACTAGCGGGCAGGGCGGGGATGAAAAACTGTTTTTT. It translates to CATSGQGGDEKLFF.

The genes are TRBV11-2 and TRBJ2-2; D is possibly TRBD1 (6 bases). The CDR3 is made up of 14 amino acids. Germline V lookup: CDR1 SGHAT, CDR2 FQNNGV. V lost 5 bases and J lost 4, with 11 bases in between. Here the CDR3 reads CASSPSGVTGELFF. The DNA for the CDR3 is TGTGCCAGCAGCCCTTCAGGGGTCACCGGGGAGCTGTTTTTT.

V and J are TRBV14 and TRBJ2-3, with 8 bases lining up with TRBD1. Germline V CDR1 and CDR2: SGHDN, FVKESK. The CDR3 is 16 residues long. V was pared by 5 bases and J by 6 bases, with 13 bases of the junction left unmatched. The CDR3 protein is CASSEQGVFLRDTQYF. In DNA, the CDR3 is TGTGCCAGCAGCGAACAGGGGGTCTTTCTTCGGGATACGCAGTATTTT.

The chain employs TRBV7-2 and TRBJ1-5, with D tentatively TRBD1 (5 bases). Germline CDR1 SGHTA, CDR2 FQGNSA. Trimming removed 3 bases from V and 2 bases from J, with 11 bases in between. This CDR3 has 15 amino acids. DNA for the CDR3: TGTGCCAGCAGCTTGGGGGGATTAGGCAATCAGCCCCAGCATTTT. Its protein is CASSLGGLGNQPQHF.

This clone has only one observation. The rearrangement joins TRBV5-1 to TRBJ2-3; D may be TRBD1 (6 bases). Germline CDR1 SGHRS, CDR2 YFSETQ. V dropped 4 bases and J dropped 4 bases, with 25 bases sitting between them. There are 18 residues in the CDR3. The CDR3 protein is CASSPRWTGTLRADTQYF. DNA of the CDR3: TGCGCCAGCAGCCCGCGGTGGACCGGGACACTTAGAGCAGATACGCAGTATTTT.

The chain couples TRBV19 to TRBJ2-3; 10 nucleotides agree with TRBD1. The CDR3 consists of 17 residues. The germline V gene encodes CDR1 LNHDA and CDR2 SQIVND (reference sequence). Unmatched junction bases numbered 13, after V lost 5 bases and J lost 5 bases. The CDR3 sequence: CASSYTGTGAGGDTQYF. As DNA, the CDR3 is TGTGCCAGTAGTTACACCGGGACAGGGGCCGGTGGAGATACGCAGTATTTT.

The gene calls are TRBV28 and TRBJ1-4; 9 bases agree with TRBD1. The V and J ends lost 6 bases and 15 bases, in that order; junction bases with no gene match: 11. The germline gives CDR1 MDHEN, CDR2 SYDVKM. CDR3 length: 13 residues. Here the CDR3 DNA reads TGTGCCAGCAGACAGGGGGCAACAGATAGTATGTTTTTT. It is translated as CASRQGATDSMFF. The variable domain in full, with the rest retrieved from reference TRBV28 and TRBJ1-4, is DVKVTQSSRYLVKRTGEKVFLECVQDMDHENMFWYRQDPGLGLRLIYFSYDVKMKEKGDIPEGYSVSREKKERFSLILESASTNQTSMYLCASRQGATDSMFFGSGTQLSVL.

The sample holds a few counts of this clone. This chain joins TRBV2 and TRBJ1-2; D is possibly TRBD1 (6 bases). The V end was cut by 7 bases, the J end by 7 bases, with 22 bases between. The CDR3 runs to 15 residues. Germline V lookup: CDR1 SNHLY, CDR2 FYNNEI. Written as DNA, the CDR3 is TGTGCCAGCACACCCCGGGGAGGGGGGATCATTGGCTACACCTTC. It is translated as CASTPRGGGIIGYTF.

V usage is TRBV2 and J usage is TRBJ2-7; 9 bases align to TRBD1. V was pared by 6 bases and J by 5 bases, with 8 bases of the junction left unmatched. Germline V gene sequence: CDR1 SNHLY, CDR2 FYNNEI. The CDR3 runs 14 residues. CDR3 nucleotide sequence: TGTGCCAGCAGCGCCACAGGGGGCCAGGACGAGCAGTACTTC. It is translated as CASSATGGQDEQYF.

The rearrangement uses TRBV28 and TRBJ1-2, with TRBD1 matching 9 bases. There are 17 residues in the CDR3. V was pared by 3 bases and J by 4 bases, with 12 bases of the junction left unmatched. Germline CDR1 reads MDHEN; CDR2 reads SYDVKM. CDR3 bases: TGTGCCAGCAGTTTTACAGGGGGCGCGGTCCTCGGCTATGGCTACACCTTC. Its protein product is CASSFTGGAVLGYGYTF.

The CDR3 is CAWSAGGGRVDIQYF. The CDR3 DNA reads as TGTGCCTGGAGTGCCGGGGGGGGCAGGGTGGACATTCAGTACTTC. The chain joins TRBV30 to TRBJ2-4; 8 positions match TRBD2. The CDR3 has 15 residues. The germline V gene encodes CDR1 GTSNPN and CDR2 SVGIG (reference sequence). Losses at the gene ends were 1 base for V and 8 bases for J; bases not matched to a gene: 10.

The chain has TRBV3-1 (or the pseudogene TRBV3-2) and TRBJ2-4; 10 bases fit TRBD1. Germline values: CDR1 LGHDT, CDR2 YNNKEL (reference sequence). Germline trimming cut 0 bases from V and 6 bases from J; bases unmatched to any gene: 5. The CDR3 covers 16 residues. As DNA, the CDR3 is TGTGCCAGCAGCCAAGATTTAGGACAGGGGGGAAACATTCAGTACTTC. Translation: CASSQDLGQGGNIQYF.

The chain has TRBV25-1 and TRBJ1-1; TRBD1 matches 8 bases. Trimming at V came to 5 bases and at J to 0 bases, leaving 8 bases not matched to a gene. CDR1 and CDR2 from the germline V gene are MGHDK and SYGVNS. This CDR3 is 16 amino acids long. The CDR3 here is CASSPRTGSVNTEAFF. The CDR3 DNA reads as TGTGCCAGCAGTCCCCGGACAGGGTCCGTGAACACTGAAGCTTTCTTT.

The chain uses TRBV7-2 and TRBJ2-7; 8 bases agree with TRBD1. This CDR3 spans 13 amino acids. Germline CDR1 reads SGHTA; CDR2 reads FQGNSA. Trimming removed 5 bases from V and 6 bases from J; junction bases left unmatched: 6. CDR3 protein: CASSGRTGGEQYF. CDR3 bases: TGTGCCAGCAGCGGACGTACAGGGGGCGAGCAGTACTTC.

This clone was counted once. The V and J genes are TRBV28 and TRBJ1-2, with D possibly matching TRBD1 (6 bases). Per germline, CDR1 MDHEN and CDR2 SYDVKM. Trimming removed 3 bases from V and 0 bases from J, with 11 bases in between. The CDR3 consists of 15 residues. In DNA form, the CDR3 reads TGTGCCAGCAGTTTCGTGACAGGAGCTAACTATGGCTACACCTTC. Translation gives CASSFVTGANYGYTF.

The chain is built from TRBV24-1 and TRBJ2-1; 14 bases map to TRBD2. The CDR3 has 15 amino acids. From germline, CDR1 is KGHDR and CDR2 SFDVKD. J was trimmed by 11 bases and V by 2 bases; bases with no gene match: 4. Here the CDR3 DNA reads TGTGCCACCAGTGATTCCGGGACTAGCGGGGGTAAGCAGTTCTTC. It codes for CATSDSGTSGGKQFF.

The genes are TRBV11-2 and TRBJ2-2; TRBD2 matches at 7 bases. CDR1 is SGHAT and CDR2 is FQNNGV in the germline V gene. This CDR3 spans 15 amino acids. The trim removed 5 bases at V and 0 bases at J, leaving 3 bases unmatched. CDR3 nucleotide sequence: TGTGCCAGCAGCACCGGGGGGACGAACACCGGGGAGCTGTTTTTT. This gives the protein CASSTGGTNTGELFF.

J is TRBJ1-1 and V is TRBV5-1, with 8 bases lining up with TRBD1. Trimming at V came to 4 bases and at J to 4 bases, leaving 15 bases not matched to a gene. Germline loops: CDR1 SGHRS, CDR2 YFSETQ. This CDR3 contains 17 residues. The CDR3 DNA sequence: TGCGCCAGCAGCACCGGGACAGGCGCTTTTTCGGGCACTGAAGCTTTCTTT. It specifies CASSTGTGAFSGTEAFF.

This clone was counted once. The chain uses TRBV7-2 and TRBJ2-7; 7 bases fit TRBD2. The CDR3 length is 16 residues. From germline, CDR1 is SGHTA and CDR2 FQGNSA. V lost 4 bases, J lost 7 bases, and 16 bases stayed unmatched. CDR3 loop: CASSSSGTTPSEEQYF. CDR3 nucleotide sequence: TGTGCCAGCAGCTCATCCGGGACTACCCCGTCCGAGGAGCAGTACTTC.

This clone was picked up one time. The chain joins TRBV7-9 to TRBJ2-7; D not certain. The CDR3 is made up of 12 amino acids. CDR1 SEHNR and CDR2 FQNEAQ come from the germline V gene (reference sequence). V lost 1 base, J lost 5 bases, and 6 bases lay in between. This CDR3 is CASSLGQNEQYF. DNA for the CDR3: TGTGCCAGCAGCTTAGGTCAAAACGAGCAGTACTTC.